The rows below give T cell receptor beta chains drawn from one sample of a study of cytomegalovirus exposure and HLA in healthy donors. Profiling relied on immunoSEQ multiplex PCR, and the TCRdb table lists in-frame clones only, not all of them. The table shows 200,000 to 250,000 clones, with around 86% occurring only once. Sequencing was done on a sample of PBMCs. These receptors came from a woman aged 18-30 years in good health and CMV-seropositive. The conserved cysteine and the conserved F or W are not part of the CDR3 here.

J gene | V gene | CDR3 protein
TRBJ2-5 | TRBV5-1 | ASSWDRGETQY
TRBJ2-2 | TRBV5-6 | ASSGPLHANTGELF
TRBJ1-3 | TRBV27 | ASFGKETGNTIY
TRBJ2-1 | TRBV6-5 | ASSFESGYNEQF
TRBJ2-2 | TRBV27 | ASSYRAAGTGELF
TRBJ2-7 | TRBV11-1 | ASSPDRGPYEQY
TRBJ2-1 | TRBV28 | ASSFGPAKEQF
TRBJ2-2 | TRBV5-1 | ASSLLRGQNTGELF
TRBJ1-2 | TRBV5-4 | ASSWGQVYT
TRBJ2-7 | TRBV28 | ASSDGSYEQY
TRBJ2-1 | TRBV6-4 | ASSAGTSGNEQF
TRBJ1-5 | TRBV13 | ASSFNRGLQPQH
TRBJ1-1 | TRBV29-1 | SAIQGYTEAF
TRBJ1-5 | TRBV28 | ASSTDRARSNQPQH
TRBJ1-5 | TRBV19 | ASRLTGGEWNQPQH
TRBJ2-1 | TRBV28 | ASSPGGNEQF
TRBJ1-5 | TRBV28 | ASSFFGLSNQPQH
TRBJ2-7 | TRBV7-9 | ASTSQGGSYEQY
TRBJ2-5 | TRBV13 | ASSLPSGRGLQETQY
TRBJ2-7 | TRBV28 | ASSLDRVRYEQY
TRBJ2-1 | TRBV6-1 | ASSGQGARPTDEQF
TRBJ2-7 | TRBV6-5 | ASSSSTGFEQY
TRBJ2-3 | TRBV4-2 | ASSQDSRLAGGTDTQY
TRBJ2-7 | TRBV29-1 | SVMAQNQAYEQY
TRBJ1-1 | TRBV13 | ASSTYWGGSSEAF
TRBJ2-7 | TRBV27 | ASSLLGTTVEQY
TRBJ2-2 | TRBV7-3 | ASSETRRSGELF
TRBJ1-4 | TRBV6-5 | ASRQADGEELF
TRBJ2-1 | TRBV27 | ASSWKAGGGNEQF
TRBJ2-3 | TRBV9 | ASSVATLALSTDTQY
TRBJ2-1 | TRBV10-3 | AISEARSYNEQF
TRBJ1-3 | TRBV6-5 | ASSYSQVVSGNTIY
TRBJ1-4 | TRBV28 | ASTSPGQVPRKLF
TRBJ2-7 | TRBV28 | ASSSLSGTYEQY
TRBJ2-3 | TRBV5-8 | ASSLLKLIASTDTQY
TRBJ2-3 | TRBV2 | ATLQGIGADTQY
TRBJ1-2 | TRBV7-2 | ASSPGGSSFYGYT
TRBJ1-1 | TRBV11-2 | ASSFGGLNTEAF
TRBJ2-2 | TRBV7-9 | ASSTSDRPTGELF
TRBJ2-3 | TRBV5-8 | ASSFGQTDTQY
TRBJ2-3 | TRBV9 | ASSDGGGLRSDTQY
TRBJ2-7 | TRBV28 | AIRSGASYEQY
TRBJ1-4 | TRBV27 | ASSTDRATNEKLF
TRBJ1-1 | TRBV2 | ASAGGTEAF
TRBJ1-1 | TRBV7-9 | ASSLGTGGF
TRBJ2-7 | TRBV10-3 | AISDPGQAYEQY
TRBJ2-7 | TRBV2 | ASSEGTGAQNHEQY
TRBJ2-1 | TRBV19 | ASSEFSGSYNEQF
TRBJ2-7 | TRBV19 | ASSGLYEQY
TRBJ1-6 | TRBV27 | ASTPIRGSYNSPLH
TRBJ1-1 | TRBV10-1 | ASPQGNTEAF
TRBJ2-7 | TRBV27 | ASSFGLAGVYEQY
TRBJ1-1 | TRBV4-1 | ASSQVGAFEAF
TRBJ2-5 | TRBV7-6 | ASSLALGAKETQY
TRBJ1-3 | TRBV30 | AWSAGSSGNTIY
TRBJ2-1 | TRBV27 | ASSPGGSYNEQF
TRBJ1-1 | TRBV28 | ASSLIGSRAEAF
TRBJ1-4 | TRBV25-1 | ASSALTVSTNEKLF
TRBJ1-4 | TRBV28 | ASIGGDIGNEKLF